The entry below describes one T cell receptor beta chain. Its antigen is unidentified. The time point denotes: cycle 4 day 1 (C4D1), after less than 7 weeks of nivolumab. Relapse after autologous stem cell transplantation occurred in every patient, and brentuximab vedotin exposure varied. The authors purified CD4+ T cells from thawed PBMCs by magnetic negative selection. Repertoires were generated with immunoSEQ multiplex PCR, while TCRdb's copy carries only in-frame clones and drops some. The table lists 10,000 or so clones, approximately 83% of them singletons, with 1.5% in the top ten. The CDR3 has 13 amino acids. J was trimmed by 5 bases and V by 5 bases; bases with no gene match: 5. The germline V gene encodes CDR1 MNHEY and CDR2 SMNVEV (reference sequence). This sample was included in a study of PD-1 blockade in classical Hodgkin lymphoma. Study-wide context: The nivolumab dose that patients received was 3 mg/kg, given intravenously every 2 weeks.

Study-wide results and caveats: With CD4+ cells, TCR diversity rose significantly by C4D1, but not with CD8+ cells. Newly diagnosed patients were reported to exhibit reduced baseline TCR diversity relative to healthy donors. Patients with a complete response exhibited baseline diversity comparable to newly diagnosed patients.

The chain uses TRBV27 and TRBJ2-5; 7 nucleotides match TRBD1. The TCR sequence derives from a human donor with classical Hodgkin lymphoma. This sample comprised CD4+ T cells from blood, obtained before the fourth cycle of nivolumab. CDR3 nucleotide sequence: TGTGCCAGCAGTCCCAGGGGGTTTGAGACCCAGTACTTC. Protein product: CASSPRGFETQYF.